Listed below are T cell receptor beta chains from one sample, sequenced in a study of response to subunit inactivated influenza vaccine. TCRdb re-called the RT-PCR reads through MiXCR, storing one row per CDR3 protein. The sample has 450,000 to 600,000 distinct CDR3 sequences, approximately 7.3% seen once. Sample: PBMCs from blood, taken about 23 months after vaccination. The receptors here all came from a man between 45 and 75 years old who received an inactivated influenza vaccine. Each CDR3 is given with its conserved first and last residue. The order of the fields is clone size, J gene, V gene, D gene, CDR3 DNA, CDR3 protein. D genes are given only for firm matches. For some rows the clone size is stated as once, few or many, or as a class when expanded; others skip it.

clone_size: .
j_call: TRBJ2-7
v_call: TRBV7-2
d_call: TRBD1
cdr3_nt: TGTGCCAGCAGCTTAGCAGGGGGCGAGATCGAGCAGTACTTC
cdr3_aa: CASSLAGGEIEQYF

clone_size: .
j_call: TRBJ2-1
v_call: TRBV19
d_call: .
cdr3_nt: TGTGCCAGTAGTATATCCGGAAACAATGAGCAGTTCTTC
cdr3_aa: CASSISGNNEQFF

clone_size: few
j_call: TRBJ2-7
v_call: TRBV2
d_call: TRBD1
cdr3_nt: TGTGCCAGCAGTTACGGACAGGATCAATGGCAGTACTTC
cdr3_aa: CASSYGQDQWQYF

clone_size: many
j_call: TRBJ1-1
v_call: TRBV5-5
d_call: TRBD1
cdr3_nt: TGTGCCAGCAGCCGCACAGGGGCCACTGAAGCTTTCTTT
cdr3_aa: CASSRTGATEAFF

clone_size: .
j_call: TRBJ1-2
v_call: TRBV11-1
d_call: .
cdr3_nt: TGTGCCAGCAGCCTGACAGGCGCCGAGGATGGCTACACCTTC
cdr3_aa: CASSLTGAEDGYTF

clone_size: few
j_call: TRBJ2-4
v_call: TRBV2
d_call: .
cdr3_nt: TGTGCCAGCAGCCGACCGGGGGCCCGGGGAGTAGTCATTCAGTACTTC
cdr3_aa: CASSRPGARGVVIQYF

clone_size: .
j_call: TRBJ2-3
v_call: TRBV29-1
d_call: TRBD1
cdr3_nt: TGCAGCGTCGCCACGTCCGGGACAGGGGGATTGGATACGCAGTATTTT
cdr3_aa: CSVATSGTGGLDTQYF

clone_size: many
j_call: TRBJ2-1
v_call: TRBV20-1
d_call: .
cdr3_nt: TGCAGTGCTCCCCCCTCAACCTCGGGAAATGAGCAGTTCTTC
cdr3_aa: CSAPPSTSGNEQFF

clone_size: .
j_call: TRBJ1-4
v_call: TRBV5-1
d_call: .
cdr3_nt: TGCGCCAGCAGCTTGCTGAAAGGGCAAGCTAATGAAAAACTGTTTTTT
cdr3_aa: CASSLLKGQANEKLFF

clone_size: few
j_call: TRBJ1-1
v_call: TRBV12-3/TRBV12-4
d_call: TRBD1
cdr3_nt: TGTGCCAGCAGTCAACGACAGGGGTTGAACACTGAAGCTTTCTTT
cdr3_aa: CASSQRQGLNTEAFF

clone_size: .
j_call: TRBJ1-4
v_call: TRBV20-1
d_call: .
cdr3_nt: TGCAGTGCTAGCGACGGAGGGGCAGATGAAAAACTGTTTTTT
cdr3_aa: CSASDGGADEKLFF

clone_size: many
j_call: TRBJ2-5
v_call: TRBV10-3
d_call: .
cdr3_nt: TGTGCCATCATCGAGCGTGAGACCCAGTACTTC
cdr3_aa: CAIIERETQYF

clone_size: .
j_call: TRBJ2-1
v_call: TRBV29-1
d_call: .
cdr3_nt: TGCAGCGTTGAAGATCAGTCGAGACGGAATGAGCAGTTCTTC
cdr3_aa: CSVEDQSRRNEQFF

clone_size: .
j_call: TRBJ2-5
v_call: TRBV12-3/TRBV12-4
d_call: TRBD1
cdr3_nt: TGTGCCAGCAGTTCGGGACAGGGGGGATGGACAGAGACCCAGTACTTC
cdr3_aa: CASSSGQGGWTETQYF

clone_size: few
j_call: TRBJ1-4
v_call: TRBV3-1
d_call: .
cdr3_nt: TGTGCCAGCAGCCAGCCGACAGGACCGAAGAATGAAAAACTGTTTTTT
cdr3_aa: CASSQPTGPKNEKLFF

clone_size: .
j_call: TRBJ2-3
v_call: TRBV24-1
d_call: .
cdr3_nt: TGTGCCACCAGTGTGATGGGGGAGGCAGATACGCAGTATTTT
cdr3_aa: CATSVMGEADTQYF

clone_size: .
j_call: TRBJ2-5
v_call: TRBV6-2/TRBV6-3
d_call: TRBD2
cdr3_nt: TGTGCCAGCAGTTTTAGTTGGACTAGCGGACAAGAGACCCAGTACTTC
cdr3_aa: CASSFSWTSGQETQYF

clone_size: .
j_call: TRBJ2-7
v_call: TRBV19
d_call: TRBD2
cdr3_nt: TGTGCCAGTAGTATGACTAGCGGTAACGAGCAGTACTTC
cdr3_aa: CASSMTSGNEQYF

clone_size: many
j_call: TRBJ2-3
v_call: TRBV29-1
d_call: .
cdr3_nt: TGCAGCGTTGTTTCGCGAGAAGGAGCGGATACGCAGTATTTT
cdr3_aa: CSVVSREGADTQYF

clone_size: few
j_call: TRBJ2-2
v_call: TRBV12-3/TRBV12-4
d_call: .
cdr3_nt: TGTGCCAGCACGACGGGGGCGGGCGCCGGGGAGCTGTTTTTT
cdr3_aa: CASTTGAGAGELFF

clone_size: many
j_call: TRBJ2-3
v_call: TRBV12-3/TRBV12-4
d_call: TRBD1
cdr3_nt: TGTGCCAGCAGCCCGGACAGGGTAGGGACAGATACGCAGTATTTT
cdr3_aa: CASSPDRVGTDTQYF

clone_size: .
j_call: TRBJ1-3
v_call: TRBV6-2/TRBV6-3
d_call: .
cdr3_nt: TGTGCCAGCAGTTACTCGGCTTCAGGAAACACCATATATTTT
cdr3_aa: CASSYSASGNTIYF

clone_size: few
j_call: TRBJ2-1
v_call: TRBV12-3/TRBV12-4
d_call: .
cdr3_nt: TGTGCCAGCAGTTTAAGATTTGTGGGGGGGCGCGATGAGCAGTTCTTC
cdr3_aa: CASSLRFVGGRDEQFF

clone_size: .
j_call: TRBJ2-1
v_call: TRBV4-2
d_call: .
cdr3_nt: TGTGCCAGCAGCCAAGAGGGGAATAGCGTTGGGAATGAGCAGTTCTTC
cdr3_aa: CASSQEGNSVGNEQFF

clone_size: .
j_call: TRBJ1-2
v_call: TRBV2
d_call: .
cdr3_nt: TGTGCCAGCATCGACAGACGCTATGGCTACACCTTC
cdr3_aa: CASIDRRYGYTF

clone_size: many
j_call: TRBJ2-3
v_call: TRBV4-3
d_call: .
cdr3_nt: TGCGCCAGCAGCCAAGATTTCAGCGAATCGCAGTATTTT
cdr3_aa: CASSQDFSESQYF

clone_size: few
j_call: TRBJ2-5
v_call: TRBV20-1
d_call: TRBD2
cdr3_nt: TGCAGTGCTAGACCTAGCGGGAGTGCTGAGACCCAGTACTTC
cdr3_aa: CSARPSGSAETQYF

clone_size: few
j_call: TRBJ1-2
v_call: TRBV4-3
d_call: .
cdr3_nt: TGCGCCAGCAGCCAAGATGGGACAACTGTACTCTATGGCTACACCTTC
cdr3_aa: CASSQDGTTVLYGYTF

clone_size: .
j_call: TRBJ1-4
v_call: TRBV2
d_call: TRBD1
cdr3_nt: TGTGCCAGCAGGACAGGGGCGGCAGAAAAACTGTTTTTT
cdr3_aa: CASRTGAAEKLFF

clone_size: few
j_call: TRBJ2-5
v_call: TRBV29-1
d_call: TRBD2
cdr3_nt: TGCAGCGCTAGCGGGGAGTACCAAGAGACCCAGTACTTC
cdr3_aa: CSASGEYQETQYF

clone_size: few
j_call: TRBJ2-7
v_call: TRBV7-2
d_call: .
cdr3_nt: TGTGCCAGCAGCTCCCCTTCCCTTGTATACGAGCAGTACTTC
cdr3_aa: CASSSPSLVYEQYF

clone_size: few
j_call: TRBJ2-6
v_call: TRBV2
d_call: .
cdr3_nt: TGTGCCAGCAGAACGGACTCTGGGGCCAACGTCCTGACTTTC
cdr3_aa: CASRTDSGANVLTF

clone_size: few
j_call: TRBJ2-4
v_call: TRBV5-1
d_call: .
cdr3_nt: TGCGCCAGCAGCCCCCAGGGGGGTACGGACATTCAGTACTTC
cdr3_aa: CASSPQGGTDIQYF

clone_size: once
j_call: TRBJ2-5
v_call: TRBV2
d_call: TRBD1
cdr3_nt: TGTGCCATCGACAGGGGGGAGACCCAGTACTTC
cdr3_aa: CAIDRGETQYF

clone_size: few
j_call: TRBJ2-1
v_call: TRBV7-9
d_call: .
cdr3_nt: TGTGCCAGCCTCATAGGGGGGGCCTGGAATGAGCAGTTCTTC
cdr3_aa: CASLIGGAWNEQFF

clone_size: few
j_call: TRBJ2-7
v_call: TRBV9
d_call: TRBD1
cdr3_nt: TGTGCCAGCAGCACCGGGACAGGGGAACTCTACGAGCAGTACTTC
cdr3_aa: CASSTGTGELYEQYF

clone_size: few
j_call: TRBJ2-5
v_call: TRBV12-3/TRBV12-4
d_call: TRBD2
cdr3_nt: TGTGCCAGCAGTTTCGGGACTAGTGTAGGACAAGAGACCCAGTACTTC
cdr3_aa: CASSFGTSVGQETQYF

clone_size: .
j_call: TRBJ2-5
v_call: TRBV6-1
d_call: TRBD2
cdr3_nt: TGTGCCAGCAGAATTGGACTAGCGGCGCAAGAGACCCAGTACTTC
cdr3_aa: CASRIGLAAQETQYF

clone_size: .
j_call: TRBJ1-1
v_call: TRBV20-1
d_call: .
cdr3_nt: TGCAGTGCTTACAATGTGGGGATGCGGACTGAAGCTTTCTTT
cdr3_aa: CSAYNVGMRTEAFF

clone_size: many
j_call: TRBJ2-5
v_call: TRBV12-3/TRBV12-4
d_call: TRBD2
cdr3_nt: TGTGCCAGCAGTTTTTTGGCCGGGGGGGCCGGAGAGACCCAGTACTTC
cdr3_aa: CASSFLAGGAGETQYF

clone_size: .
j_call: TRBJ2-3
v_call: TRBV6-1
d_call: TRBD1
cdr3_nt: TGTGCCAGCATGGGACAGGGGGCCACAGATACGCAGTATTTT
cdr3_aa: CASMGQGATDTQYF

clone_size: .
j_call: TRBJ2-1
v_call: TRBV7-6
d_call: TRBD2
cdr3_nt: TGTGCCAGCAGCTTAGCGCTCGCGGGAGGGCCCCATGAGCAGTTCTTC
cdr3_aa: CASSLALAGGPHEQFF

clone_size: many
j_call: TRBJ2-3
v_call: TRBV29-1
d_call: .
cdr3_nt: TGCAGCGTTCTCGGACAGATCAGCACAGATACGCAGTATTTT
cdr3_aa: CSVLGQISTDTQYF

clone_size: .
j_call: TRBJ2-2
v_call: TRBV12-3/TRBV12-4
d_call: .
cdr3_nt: TGTGCCAGCACAAGGGACTTAAACACCGGGGAGCTGTTTTTT
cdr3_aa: CASTRDLNTGELFF

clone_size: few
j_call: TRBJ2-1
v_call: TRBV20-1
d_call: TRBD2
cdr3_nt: TGCAGTGCTAGTGAGGGACTAGCGGGACCCTACAATGAGCAGTTCTTC
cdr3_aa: CSASEGLAGPYNEQFF

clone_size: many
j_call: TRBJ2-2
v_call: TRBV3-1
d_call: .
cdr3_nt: TGTGCCAGCAACGGTTACACCGGGGAGCTGTTTTTT
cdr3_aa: CASNGYTGELFF

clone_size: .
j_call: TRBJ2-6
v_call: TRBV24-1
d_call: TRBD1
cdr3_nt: TGTGCCACCAGTGACCCGCGACAGGGTCGAGGAGGGGCCAACGTCCTGACTTTC
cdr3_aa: CATSDPRQGRGGANVLTF

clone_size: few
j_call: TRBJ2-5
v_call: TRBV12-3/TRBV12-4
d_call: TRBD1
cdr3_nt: TGTGCCAGCAACTCCCAACAGGGGGTGGCAGAGACCCAGTACTTC
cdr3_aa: CASNSQQGVAETQYF

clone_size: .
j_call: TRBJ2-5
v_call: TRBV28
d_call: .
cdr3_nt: TGTGCCAGCAGTACGACGAGAAGGACAGATCAAGAGACCCAGTACTTC
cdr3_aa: CASSTTRRTDQETQYF

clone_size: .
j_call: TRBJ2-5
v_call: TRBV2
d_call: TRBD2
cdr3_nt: TGTGCCAGCACGGGACTAGCGGGCCCCCAAGAGACCCAGTACTTC
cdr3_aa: CASTGLAGPQETQYF

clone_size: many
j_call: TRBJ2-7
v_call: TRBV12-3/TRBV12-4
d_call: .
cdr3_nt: TGTGCCAGCAGTTTAAAGACTCTGTCGACAGTGGTCTACGAGCAGTACTTC
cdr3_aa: CASSLKTLSTVVYEQYF

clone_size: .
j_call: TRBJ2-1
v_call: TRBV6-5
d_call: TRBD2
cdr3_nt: TGTGCCAGCAGTTACTCGAGACTAGCACTGGACCATGAGCAGTTCTTC
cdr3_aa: CASSYSRLALDHEQFF

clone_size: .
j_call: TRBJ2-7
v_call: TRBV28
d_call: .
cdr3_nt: TGTGCCAGCACCATCGTGGTGGGGACATCAAGCGAGCAGTACTTC
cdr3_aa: CASTIVVGTSSEQYF

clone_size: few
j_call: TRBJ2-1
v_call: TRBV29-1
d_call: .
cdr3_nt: TGCAGCGTTGGCCTTGCTAGGTGGAATGAGCAGTTCTTC
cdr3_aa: CSVGLARWNEQFF